Listed below are T cell receptor beta chains from one sample, sequenced in a study of T cell responses to AZD1222 COVID-19 vaccine. The assay was immunoSEQ multiplex PCR, and TCRdb's table has in-frame clones only and misses some. Of about 120,000 clones in the sample, about 88% are singletons; the top ten hold 1.6%. The input for sequencing was peripheral blood, taken on day 0 of AZD1222 vaccination. These receptor sequences come from an adult in good health. Both conserved end residues are part of each CDR3. Fields, in order: V gene, D gene, J gene, clone size, CDR3 protein. The D gene is left open where the match is weak. Clone size is not always given. Where it is, it says once, few, many or a class for expanded clones.

TRBV3-1/TRBV3-2	TRBD1	TRBJ2-7	-	CASSHRQGWEQYF
TRBV9	-	TRBJ1-5	-	CASSVGGSNQPQHF
TRBV7-9	TRBD2	TRBJ2-3	once	CASRRGLAGAVGTDTQYF
TRBV27	TRBD2	TRBJ2-7	-	CASSLRDNPGLAVYEQYF
TRBV5-1	TRBD2	TRBJ2-4	-	CASSFGTSGTEKWYF
TRBV11-2	TRBD1	TRBJ2-7	-	CASSPRTGNEQYF
TRBV6-5	TRBD1	TRBJ1-2	-	CASTRTGIYGYTF
TRBV5-4	-	TRBJ2-2	-	CASSPTTGLTTGELFF
TRBV5-1	TRBD2	TRBJ2-1	-	CASSIEGLASSYNEQFF
TRBV27	-	TRBJ1-1	-	CASSLYRTSGTEAFF
TRBV24-1	TRBD1	TRBJ2-5	-	CATSEPGQGAGQETQYF
TRBV24-1	TRBD1	TRBJ2-3	-	CATSGANGTGARTDTQYF
TRBV6-5	TRBD1	TRBJ1-2	-	CASRKRQGVGYTF
TRBV18	-	TRBJ2-3	-	CASSPFTVTDTQYF
TRBV5-1	TRBD1	TRBJ1-5	-	CASSSGQGGNQPQHF